The 22 T cell receptor beta chains below all came from one sample that was sequenced in a study of cytomegalovirus exposure and HLA in healthy donors. This PCR relied on a set of 60 Vbeta primers and 13 Jbeta primers. Sequencing was performed with immunoSEQ multiplex PCR; in TCRdb, only in-frame clones are kept and a portion is missing. The sample consists of some 180,000 clones, about 10% of them appearing once. The sequencing sample was made of PBMCs. The receptors originated from a young woman in good health and CMV-seropositive.

The chain carries TRBV29-1 and TRBJ2-2; the match to TRBD2 covers 11 bases. Germline V gene sequence: CDR1 SQVTM, CDR2 ANQGSEA. There are 14 residues in the CDR3. Unmatched junction bases numbered 5, after V lost 6 bases and J lost 5 bases. The CDR3 region has the DNA TGCAGCGTCCGACTAGCGGGACGGACCGGGGAGCTGTTTTTT. It specifies CSVRLAGRTGELFF.

In its sample, this clone was seen a few times. The genes are TRBV2 and TRBJ2-3, with 8 bases fitting TRBD2. The CDR3 runs to 15 residues. V lost 3 bases to trimming and J lost 8 bases; unmatched junction nucleotides: 10. The germline CDR1 and CDR2 sequences are SNHLY and FYNNEI. CDR3 in amino acids: CASSDDSGSLGTQYF. The CDR3 nucleotides are TGTGCCAGCAGTGACGACAGCGGGAGTCTGGGTACGCAGTATTTT.

This chain connects TRBV15 to TRBJ2-1, with 9 bases aligning to TRBD1. V was pared by 7 bases and J by 7 bases, with 14 bases of the junction left unmatched. This CDR3 has 16 amino acids. Germline CDR1 is LNHNV and CDR2 is YYDKDF (reference sequence). The CDR3: CATKGQGTGRMNEQFF. The CDR3 DNA sequence: TGTGCCACCAAAGGACAAGGGACAGGGAGAATGAATGAGCAGTTCTTC. Using reference TRBV15 and TRBJ2-1 for the parts outside the CDR3, the full variable domain is DAMVIQNPRYQVTQFGKPVTLSCSQTLNHNVMYWYQQKSSQAPKLLFHYYDKDFNNEADTPDNFQSRRPNTSFCFLDIRSPGLGDTAMYLCATKGQGTGRMNEQFFGPGTRLTVL.

The chain couples TRBV11-2 to TRBJ2-2, with 9 bases lining up with TRBD2. Germline values: CDR1 SGHAT, CDR2 FQNNGV. With V trimmed by 1 base and J by 0 bases, 6 bases remained unmatched. The CDR3 runs 18 residues. CDR3 region: CASSLGQGLASNTGELFF. DNA for the CDR3: TGTGCCAGCAGCTTAGGCCAGGGACTAGCTTCGAACACCGGGGAGCTGTTTTTT.

This clone has more than one count but fewer than ten. The V call is TRBV30, the J call TRBJ2-3, with 11 positions matching TRBD2. CDR3 length: 17 residues. Germline assignment: CDR1 GTSNPN and CDR2 SVGIG (reference sequence). Unmatched junction bases numbered 8, after V lost 1 base and J lost 2 bases. As DNA, the CDR3 is TGTGCCTGGAGTGAGCTGGTGGGACTAGCGGACACAGATACGCAGTATTTT. Encoded protein: CAWSELVGLADTDTQYF.

Points on this clone: The junction and the germline gene differ at one end; a read error may be behind it. The chain has TRBV2 and TRBJ2-3; 14 bases are shared with TRBD2. This CDR3 region has 12 residues. The germline CDR1 and CDR2 sequences are SNHLY and FYNNEI. CDR3 sequence: CARTPGTSGSFF. DNA of the CDR3: TGTGCCAGGACCCCTGGGACTAGCGGGAGCTTTTTT.

This clone has more than one count but fewer than ten. J is TRBJ2-7 and V is TRBV6-5; no reliable D call. Looked up from germline, CDR1 is MNHEY and CDR2 is SVGAGI. The CDR3 loop spans 16 amino acids. V lost 0 bases to trimming and J lost 2 bases, with 14 bases between them. The CDR3 region has the DNA TGTGCCAGCAGTTACTCGAGTTTCCGGTCTACCTACGAGCAGTACTTC. This sequence encodes CASSYSSFRSTYEQYF.

The genes are TRBV7-2 and TRBJ2-3; 9 nucleotides align to TRBD2. V shed 5 bases, J shed 4 bases, and the junction held 7 bases outside the gene matches. Germline assignment: CDR1 SGHTA and CDR2 FQGNSA. The CDR3 is 15 residues long. DNA of the CDR3: TGTGCCAGCAGCCCCTTAGCGGGAGCCGCAGATACGCAGTATTTT. This codes for CASSPLAGAADTQYF.

The rearrangement uses TRBV29-1 and TRBJ2-5; the match to TRBD2 covers 11 bases. The J call may be in error: the DNA end matches TRBJ2-7 better. The CDR3 is 14 amino acids. Germline V lookup: CDR1 SQVTM, CDR2 ANQGSEA. The CDR3 DNA reads as TGCAGCGCTTCTGGACTAGCGGGCTCCTACGAGCAGTACTTC. Translated, it gives CSASGLAGSYEQYF.

Here the CDR3 DNA reads TGTGCCAGCAGCTCGATACCGGGACAGAACTCTGGAAACACCATATATTTT. This encodes CASSSIPGQNSGNTIYF. The chain links TRBV11-2 to TRBJ1-3; 7 bases align to TRBD1. The J segment lost 0 bases and the V segment lost 4 bases, leaving 9 bases of the junction unmatched. Germline V CDR1 and CDR2: SGHAT, FQNNGV. The CDR3 covers 17 residues.

This clone was detected only once. Likely a read error: the CDR3 ends without its conserved phenylalanine or tryptophan. This chain links TRBV30 with TRBJ1-1; TRBD1 might be the D (5 bases). The CDR3 has 12 amino acids. With 1 base removed from V and 6 bases from J, the gap between germline ends came to 9 bases. The germline gives CDR1 GTSNPN, CDR2 SVGIG (reference sequence). CDR3 in DNA: TGTGCCTGGAGTGGGGGCGGAGCTGAAGCTTTCGTT. Protein product: CAWSGGGAEAFV.

There are a few counts of this clone. The chain is built from TRBV7-9 and TRBJ2-3; D unclear. CDR1 and CDR2 (germline): SEHNR, FQNEAQ (reference sequence). CDR3 length: 12 amino acids. Trimming shortened V by 5 bases and J by 3 bases, and 6 bases separated the two germline ends. The CDR3 loop reads CASSAQTDTQYF. The CDR3 DNA reads TGTGCCAGCAGCGCCCAGACAGATACGCAGTATTTT.

CDR3 DNA sequence: TGTGCCAGCAGCTTGGGCGGCAAGGGAGGCACAGATACGCAGTATTTT. This sequence encodes CASSLGGKGGTDTQYF. The gene calls are TRBV5-4 and TRBJ2-3, with D tentatively TRBD2 (5 bases). This CDR3 region has 16 residues. From germline, CDR1 is SGHNT and CDR2 YYREEE (reference sequence). V lost 0 bases and J 1 base, leaving 12 bases between the germline ends.

In this sample, this clone turned up a few times. The gene calls are TRBV5-1 and TRBJ2-1, with D perhaps TRBD1 (7 bases). Germline CDR1 reads SGHRS; CDR2 reads YFSETQ. Trimming pared 4 bases from V and 4 bases from J, leaving 15 bases between. This CDR3 contains 15 residues. CDR3 in DNA: TGCGCCAGCAGCCAGGGGGGAGGAGGTTACAATGAGCAGTTCTTC. Translated, it gives CASSQGGGGYNEQFF.

This chain links TRBV29-1 with TRBJ2-5; 10 bases match TRBD2. The DNA end lines up better with TRBJ2-7; the J call may be wrong. Germline-derived CDR1 and CDR2 are SQVTM and ANQGSEA. This CDR3 has 13 amino acids. The CDR3 DNA sequence: TGCAGCGTTGGGGCTAGCGGGAGCTACGAGCAGTACTTC. Its protein is CSVGASGSYEQYF.

The chain carries TRBV6-1 and TRBJ2-3, with D perhaps TRBD2 (6 bases). Per germline, CDR1 MNHNS and CDR2 SASEGT. CDR3 size: 12 residues. The V end lost 6 bases, the J end lost 6 bases, and 10 bases lay between the germline ends. DNA for the CDR3: TGTGCCAGCAGGACTAGTCCCGATACGCAGTATTTT. This gives the protein CASRTSPDTQYF.

This clone was recorded a few times. This chain connects TRBV9 to TRBJ2-1; possible D gene TRBD2, 5 bases. The V gene's germline CDR1 is SGDLS and CDR2 YYNGEE. The CDR3 runs 15 residues. Trimming stripped 4 bases from V and 0 bases from J, with 11 bases between. CDR3 sequence reads: CASSSVGSSYNEQFF. As DNA, the CDR3 is TGTGCCAGCAGCTCCGTGGGGAGCTCCTACAATGAGCAGTTCTTC.

This clone was counted between two and nine times. The V call is TRBV2, the J call TRBJ2-1; tentatively, D is TRBD2 (5 bases). V was clipped by 5 bases and J by 5 bases, with 13 bases between them. The CDR3 runs 14 residues. The germline V gene has CDR1 SNHLY and CDR2 FYNNEI. CDR3 sequence reads: CASSTQRNNNEQFF. The CDR3 DNA reads as TGTGCCAGCAGTACTCAGCGGAACAACAATGAGCAGTTCTTC. The full variable domain, completed using reference TRBV2 and TRBJ2-1, is EPEVTQTPSHQVTQMGQEVILRCVPISNHLYFYWYRQILGQKVEFLVSFYNNEISEKSEIFDDQFSVERPDGSNFTLKIRSTKLEDSAMYFCASSTQRNNNEQFFGPGTRLTVL.

This chain joins TRBV5-4 and TRBJ1-4; D might be TRBD1 (5 bases). The CDR3 contains 16 residues. Germline V gene lookup returns CDR1 SGHNT and CDR2 YYREEE (reference sequence). Trimming removed 3 bases from V and 8 bases from J, with 20 bases in between. Written as DNA, the CDR3 is TGTGCCAGCAGCTCTCCAGGGAGCGGGGTGGAGGAAAAACTGTTTTTT. Residues: CASSSPGSGVEEKLFF.

The chain combines TRBV20-1 with TRBJ2-7; a weak D match, TRBD1 (5 bases). This CDR3 contains 11 residues. V shed 6 bases and J shed 3 bases, with 9 bases lying between them. Germline V gives CDR1 DFQATT, CDR2 SNEGSKA (reference sequence). CDR3 DNA sequence: TGCAGTGCAGTGACAGTCTACGAGCAGTACTTC. This gives the protein CSAVTVYEQYF.

V and J are TRBV6-5 and TRBJ2-1, with 11 bases matching TRBD2. Germline V gives CDR1 MNHEY, CDR2 SVGAGI. V lost 4 bases to trimming and J lost 5 bases; unmatched junction nucleotides: 4. The CDR3 has 15 residues. This CDR3 reads CASSSGLAVNNEQFF. The CDR3 DNA follows: TGTGCCAGCAGTTCGGGACTAGCGGTGAACAATGAGCAGTTCTTC.

This clone was recorded a few times. The chain links TRBV19 to TRBJ1-1, with D unclear. Germline V lookup: CDR1 LNHDA, CDR2 SQIVND (reference sequence). The CDR3 contains 13 residues. V was cut by 2 bases and J by 0 bases, with 4 bases left in between. The CDR3 nucleotides are TGTGCCAGTAGTATATCAATGAACACTGAAGCTTTCTTT. Translated, it gives CASSISMNTEAFF.